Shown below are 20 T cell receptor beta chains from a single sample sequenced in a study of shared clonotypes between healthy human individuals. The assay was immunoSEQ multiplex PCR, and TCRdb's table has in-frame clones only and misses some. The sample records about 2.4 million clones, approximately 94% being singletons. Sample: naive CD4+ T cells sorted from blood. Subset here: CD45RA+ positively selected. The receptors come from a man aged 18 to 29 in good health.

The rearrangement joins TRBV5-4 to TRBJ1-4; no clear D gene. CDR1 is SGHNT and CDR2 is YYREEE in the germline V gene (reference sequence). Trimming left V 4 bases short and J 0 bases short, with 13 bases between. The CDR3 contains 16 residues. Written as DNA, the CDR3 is TGTGCCAGCAGCACTCAGGACCCCACAACTAATGAAAAACTGTTTTTT. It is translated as CASSTQDPTTNEKLFF.

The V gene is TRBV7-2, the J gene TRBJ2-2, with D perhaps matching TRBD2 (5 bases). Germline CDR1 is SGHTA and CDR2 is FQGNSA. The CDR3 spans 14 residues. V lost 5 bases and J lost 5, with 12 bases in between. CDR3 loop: CASSVGGGTGELFF. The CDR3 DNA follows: TGTGCCAGCAGCGTAGGCGGCGGGACCGGGGAGCTGTTTTTT.

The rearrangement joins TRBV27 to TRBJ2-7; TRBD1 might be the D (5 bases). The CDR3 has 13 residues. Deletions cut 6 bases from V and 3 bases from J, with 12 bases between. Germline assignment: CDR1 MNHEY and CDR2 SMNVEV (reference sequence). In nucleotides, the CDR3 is TGTGCCAGCAGGGACACTGGTTTCTACGAGCAGTACTTC. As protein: CASRDTGFYEQYF.

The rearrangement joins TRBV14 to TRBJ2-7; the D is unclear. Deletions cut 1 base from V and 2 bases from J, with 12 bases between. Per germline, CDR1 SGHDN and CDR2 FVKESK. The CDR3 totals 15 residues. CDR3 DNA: TGTGCCAGCAGCCAAGTTGCATCCTTCCCCTACGAGCAGTACTTC. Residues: CASSQVASFPYEQYF. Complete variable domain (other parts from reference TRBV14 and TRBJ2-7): EAGVTQFPSHSVIEKGQTVTLRCDPISGHDNLYWYRRVMGKEIKFLLHFVKESKQDESGMPNNRFLAERTGGTYSTLKVQPAELEDSGVYFCASSQVASFPYEQYFGPGTRLTVT.

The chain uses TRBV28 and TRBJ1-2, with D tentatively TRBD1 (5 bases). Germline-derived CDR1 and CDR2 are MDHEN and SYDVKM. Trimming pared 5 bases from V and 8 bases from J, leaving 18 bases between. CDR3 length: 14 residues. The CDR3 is CASSLTDAYRGYTF. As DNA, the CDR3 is TGTGCCAGCAGTCTGACAGACGCGTACCGGGGCTACACCTTC.

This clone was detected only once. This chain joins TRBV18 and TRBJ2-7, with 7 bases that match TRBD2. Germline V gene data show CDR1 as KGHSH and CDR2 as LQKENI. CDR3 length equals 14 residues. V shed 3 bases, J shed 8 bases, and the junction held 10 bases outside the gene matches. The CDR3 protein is CASSPGLADLKQYF. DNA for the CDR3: TGTGCCAGCTCACCCGGGCTAGCGGACTTGAAGCAGTACTTC.

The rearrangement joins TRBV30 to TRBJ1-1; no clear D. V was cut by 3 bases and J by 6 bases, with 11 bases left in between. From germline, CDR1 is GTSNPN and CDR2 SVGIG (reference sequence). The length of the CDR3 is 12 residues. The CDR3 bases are TGTGCCTGGAGCCTCTCCAGCCCTGAAGCTTTCTTT. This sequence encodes CAWSLSSPEAFF.

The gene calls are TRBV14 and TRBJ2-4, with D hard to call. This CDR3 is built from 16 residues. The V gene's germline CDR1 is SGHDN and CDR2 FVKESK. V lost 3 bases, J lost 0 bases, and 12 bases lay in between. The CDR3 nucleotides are TGTGCCAGCAGCCAGGCCTACACCCTAGCCAAAAACATTCAGTACTTC. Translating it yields CASSQAYTLAKNIQYF.

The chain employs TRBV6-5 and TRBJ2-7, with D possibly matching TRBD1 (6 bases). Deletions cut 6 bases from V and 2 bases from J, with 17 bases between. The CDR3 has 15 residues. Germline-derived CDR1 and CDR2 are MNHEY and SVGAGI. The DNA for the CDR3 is TGTGCCAGCAGCCGACGCTTCACAGGGACCTACGAGCAGTACTTC. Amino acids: CASSRRFTGTYEQYF.

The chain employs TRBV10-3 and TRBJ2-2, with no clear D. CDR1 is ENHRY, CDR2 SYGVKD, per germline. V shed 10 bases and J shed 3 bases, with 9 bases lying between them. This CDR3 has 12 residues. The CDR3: CATTYDTGELFF. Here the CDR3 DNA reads TGTGCCACGACCTACGACACCGGGGAGCTGTTTTTT.

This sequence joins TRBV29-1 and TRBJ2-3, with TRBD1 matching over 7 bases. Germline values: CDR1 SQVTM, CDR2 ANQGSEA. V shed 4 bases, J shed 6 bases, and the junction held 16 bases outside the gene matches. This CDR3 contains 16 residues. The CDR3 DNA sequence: TGCAGCGTTGCTCGGCCGGGACAGCTAACCCACGATACGCAGTATTTT. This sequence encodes CSVARPGQLTHDTQYF.

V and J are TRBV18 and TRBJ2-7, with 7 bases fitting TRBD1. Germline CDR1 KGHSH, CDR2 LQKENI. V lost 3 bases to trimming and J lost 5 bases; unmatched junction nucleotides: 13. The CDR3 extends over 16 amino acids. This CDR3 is CASSPGLQGVKDEQYF. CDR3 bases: TGTGCCAGCTCACCGGGTCTGCAGGGGGTCAAGGACGAGCAGTACTTC.

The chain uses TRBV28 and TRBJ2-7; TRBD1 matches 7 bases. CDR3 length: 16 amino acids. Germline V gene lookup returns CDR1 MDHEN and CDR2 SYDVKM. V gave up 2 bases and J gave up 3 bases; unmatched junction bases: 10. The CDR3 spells CASSLAGAGGYYEQYF. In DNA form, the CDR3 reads TGTGCCAGCAGTTTAGCCGGGGCAGGGGGTTACTACGAGCAGTACTTC.

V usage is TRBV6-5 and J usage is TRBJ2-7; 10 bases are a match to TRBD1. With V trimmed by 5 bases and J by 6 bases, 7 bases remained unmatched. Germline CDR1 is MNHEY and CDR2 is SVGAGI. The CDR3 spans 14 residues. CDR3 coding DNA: TGTGCCAGCAGTCCCGGGACAGGGGATCGCGAGCAGTACTTC. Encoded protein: CASSPGTGDREQYF.

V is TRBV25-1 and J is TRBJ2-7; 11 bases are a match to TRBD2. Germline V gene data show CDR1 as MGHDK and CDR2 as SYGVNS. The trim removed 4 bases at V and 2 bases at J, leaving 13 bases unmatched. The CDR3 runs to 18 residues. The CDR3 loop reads CASSAEHSGRALTYEQYF. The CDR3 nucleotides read TGTGCCAGCAGTGCAGAACATAGCGGGAGGGCCTTAACCTACGAGCAGTACTTC.

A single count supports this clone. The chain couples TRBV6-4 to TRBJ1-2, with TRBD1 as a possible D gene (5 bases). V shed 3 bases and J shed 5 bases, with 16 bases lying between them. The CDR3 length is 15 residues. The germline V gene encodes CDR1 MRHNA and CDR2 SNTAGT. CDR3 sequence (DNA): TGTGCCAGCAGTGAGAACAGCCTTGGGGGGTATGGCTACACCTTC. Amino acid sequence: CASSENSLGGYGYTF.

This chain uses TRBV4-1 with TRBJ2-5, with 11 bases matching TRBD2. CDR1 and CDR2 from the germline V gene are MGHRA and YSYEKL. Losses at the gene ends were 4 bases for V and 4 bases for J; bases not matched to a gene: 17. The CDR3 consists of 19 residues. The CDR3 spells CASSRIRRTSGWMGETQYF. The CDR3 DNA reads TGCGCCAGCAGCCGCATAAGAAGGACTAGCGGGTGGATGGGAGAGACCCAGTACTTC.

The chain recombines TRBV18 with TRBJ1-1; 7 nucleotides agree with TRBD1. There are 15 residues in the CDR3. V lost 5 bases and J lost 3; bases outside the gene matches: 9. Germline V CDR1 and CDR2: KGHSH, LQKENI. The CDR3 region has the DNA TGTGCCAGCTCATCGACAGGGATGAGGCACACTGAAGCTTTCTTT. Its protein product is CASSSTGMRHTEAFF. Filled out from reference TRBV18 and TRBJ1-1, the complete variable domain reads NAGVMQNPRHLVRRRGQEARLRCSPMKGHSHVYWYRQLPEEGLKFMVYLQKENIIDESGMPKERFSAEFPKEGPSILRIQQVVRGDSAAYFCASSSTGMRHTEAFFGQGTRLTVV.

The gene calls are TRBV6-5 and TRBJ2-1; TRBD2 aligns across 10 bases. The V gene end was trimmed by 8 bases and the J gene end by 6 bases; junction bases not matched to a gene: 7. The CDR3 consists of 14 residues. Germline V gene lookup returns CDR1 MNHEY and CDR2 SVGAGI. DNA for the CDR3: TGTGCCAGCCTTCCGGGACTAGCGAGCAATGAGCAGTTCTTC. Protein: CASLPGLASNEQFF.

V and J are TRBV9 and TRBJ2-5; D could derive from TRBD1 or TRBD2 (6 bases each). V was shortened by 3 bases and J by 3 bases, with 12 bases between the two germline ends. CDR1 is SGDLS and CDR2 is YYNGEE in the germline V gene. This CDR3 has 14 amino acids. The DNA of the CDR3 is TGTGCCAGCAGCGCAGGAGGGGGGAAAGAGACCCAGTACTTC. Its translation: CASSAGGGKETQYF. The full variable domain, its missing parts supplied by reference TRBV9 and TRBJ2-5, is DSGVTQTPKHLITATGQRVTLRCSPRSGDLSVYWYQQSLDQGLQFLIQYYNGEERAKGNILERFSAQQFPDLHSELNLSSLELGDSALYFCASSAGGGKETQYFGPGTRLLVL.